The present T cell receptor beta chain was sequenced within a study of blood T cell repertoires in COVID-19. About the study: T cells, B-cell-depleted T cells, or PBMCs supplied cDNA or gDNA.

In the original analysis: Cell counts per sample came from amplifying reference gene primers. The protocol was immunoSEQ multiplex PCR, while the TCRdb copy is restricted to in-frame clones and leaves out a portion. The V and J calls and clone size were taken over from that table, and D and trimming were inferred from the DNA. The top ten clones hold roughly 2.2% of a sample with about 87,000 clones, over 75% of them seen once. V lost 0 bases, J lost 3 bases, and 6 bases lay in between. In germline, CDR1 is SGDLS, CDR2 YYNGEE. The CDR3 runs to 13 residues. The receptor comes from an older woman with acute or convalescent COVID-19. The sample was peripheral blood. V gene TRBV9 combines with J gene TRBJ2-5, with a possible D match to TRBD1 (6 bases). CDR3 bases: TGTGCCAGCAGCGTAGACAGGGAAGAGACCCAGTACTTC. The encoded protein is CASSVDREETQYF.